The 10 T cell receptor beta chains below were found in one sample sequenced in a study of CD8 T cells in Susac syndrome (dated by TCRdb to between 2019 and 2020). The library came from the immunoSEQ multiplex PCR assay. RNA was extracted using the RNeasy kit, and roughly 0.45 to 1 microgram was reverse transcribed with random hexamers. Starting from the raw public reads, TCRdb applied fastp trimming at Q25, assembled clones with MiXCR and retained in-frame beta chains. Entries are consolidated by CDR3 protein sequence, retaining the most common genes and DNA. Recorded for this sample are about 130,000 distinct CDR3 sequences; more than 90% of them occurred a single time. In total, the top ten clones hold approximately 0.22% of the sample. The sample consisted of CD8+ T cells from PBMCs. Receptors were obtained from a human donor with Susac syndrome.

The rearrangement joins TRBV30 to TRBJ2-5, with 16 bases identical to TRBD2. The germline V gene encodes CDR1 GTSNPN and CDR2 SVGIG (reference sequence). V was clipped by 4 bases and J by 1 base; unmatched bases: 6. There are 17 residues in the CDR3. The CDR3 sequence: CAWTGLAGGPSQETQYF. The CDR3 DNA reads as TGTGCCTGGACGGGACTAGCGGGGGGGCCGTCCCAAGAGACCCAGTACTTC.

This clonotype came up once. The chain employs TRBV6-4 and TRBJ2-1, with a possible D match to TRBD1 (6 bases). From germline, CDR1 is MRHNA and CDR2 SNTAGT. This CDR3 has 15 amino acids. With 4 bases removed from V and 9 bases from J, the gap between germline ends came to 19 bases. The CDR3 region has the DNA TGTGCCAGCAGTGCCTCCGGACAGCCGGCGGCTGAGCAGTTCTTC. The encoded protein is CASSASGQPAAEQFF.

In DNA, the CDR3 is TGTGCCAGCAGCTTAGGGGGGACAGCGATCTCCTACGAGCAGTACTTC. This encodes CASSLGGTAISYEQYF. This sequence joins TRBV7-8 and TRBJ2-7; 7 positions agree with TRBD1. V lost 1 base, J lost 0 bases, and 6 bases stayed unmatched. The CDR3 has 16 residues. Germline V lookup: CDR1 SGHVS, CDR2 FQNEAQ.

CDR3 sequence (DNA): TGTGCCACCAGCAGAGATCTGTTCCCTCCGAGGATGAACACTGAAGCTTTCTTT. Its protein product is CATSRDLFPPRMNTEAFF. The chain carries TRBV15 and TRBJ1-1, with D unclear. Per the germline V gene, CDR1 is LNHNV and CDR2 is YYDKDF (reference sequence). The V gene lost 0 bases and the J gene lost 0 bases, with 17 bases spanning the gap. There are 18 residues in the CDR3.

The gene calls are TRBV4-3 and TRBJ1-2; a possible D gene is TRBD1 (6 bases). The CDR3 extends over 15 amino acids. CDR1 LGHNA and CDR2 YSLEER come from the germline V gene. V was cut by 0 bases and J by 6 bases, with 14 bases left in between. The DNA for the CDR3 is TGCGCCAGCAGCCAAGATCTCGGGGGGGCGGATGGCTACACCTTC. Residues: CASSQDLGGADGYTF.

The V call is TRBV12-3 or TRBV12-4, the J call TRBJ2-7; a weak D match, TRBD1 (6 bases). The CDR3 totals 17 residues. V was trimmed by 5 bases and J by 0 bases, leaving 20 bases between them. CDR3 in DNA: TGTGCCAGCAGTCCATCCGAGCCCGAGACAGGCTCCTACGAGCAGTACTTC. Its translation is CASSPSEPETGSYEQYF.

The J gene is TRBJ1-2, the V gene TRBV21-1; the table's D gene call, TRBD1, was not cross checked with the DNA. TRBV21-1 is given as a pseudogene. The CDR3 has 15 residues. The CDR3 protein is CASSNRDRYYYGYTF. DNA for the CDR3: TGTGCCAGCAGCAACCGGGACAGGTATTACTATGGCTACACCTTC.

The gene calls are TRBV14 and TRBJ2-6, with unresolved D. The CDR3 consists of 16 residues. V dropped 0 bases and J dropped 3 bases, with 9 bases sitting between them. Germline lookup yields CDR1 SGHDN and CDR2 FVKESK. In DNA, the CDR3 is TGTGCCAGCAGCCAAGATTACGGGTATGGGGCCAACGTCCTGACTTTC. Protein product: CASSQDYGYGANVLTF.

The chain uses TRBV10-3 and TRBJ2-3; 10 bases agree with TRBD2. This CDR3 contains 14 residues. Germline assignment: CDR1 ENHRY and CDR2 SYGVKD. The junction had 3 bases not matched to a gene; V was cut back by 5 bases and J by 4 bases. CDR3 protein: CAISLAGVADTQYF. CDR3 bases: TGTGCCATCAGTCTAGCGGGGGTGGCAGATACGCAGTATTTT.

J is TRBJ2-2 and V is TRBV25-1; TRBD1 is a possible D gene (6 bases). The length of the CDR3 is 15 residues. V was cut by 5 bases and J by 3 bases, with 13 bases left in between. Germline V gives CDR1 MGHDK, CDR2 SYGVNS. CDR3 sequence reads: CASSQGTLDTGELFF. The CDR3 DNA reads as TGTGCCAGCAGTCAAGGGACACTGGACACCGGGGAGCTGTTTTTT.